Following are 30 T cell receptor beta chains from one sample sequenced in a study of blood T cells in healthy people across ages. Sample-barcoded 5' priming and a J-beta primer mix drove a second PCR of about 6 to 12 cycles. In TCRdb, the 5' RACE reads were re-called with MiXCR into one record per CDR3 protein. The sample comprises hundreds of thousands of distinct CDR3 sequences, about 45% of which are singletons, and around 18% rests with the top ten. The specimen was blood. These receptors were obtained from an elderly man in good health.

The chain links TRBV29-1 to TRBJ2-3; TRBD2 matches at 15 bases. The J segment lost 4 bases and the V segment lost 8 bases, leaving 13 bases of the junction unmatched. Germline loops: CDR1 SQVTM, CDR2 ANQGSEA. CDR3 length equals 17 residues. The CDR3 loop reads CSHGLAGGPRRSDTQYF. CDR3 sequence (DNA): TGCAGCCATGGACTAGCGGGAGGGCCGCGACGATCAGATACGCAGTATTTT.

As DNA, the CDR3 is TGTGCCAGCAGTTACACAGGGACCTCCTACAATGAGCAGTTCTTC. Its protein product is CASSYTGTSYNEQFF. The chain links TRBV6-2 or TRBV6-3 to TRBJ2-1; TRBD1 might be the D (6 bases). The CDR3 has 15 residues. V lost 2 bases and J 0 bases, leaving 8 bases between the germline ends. Germline-derived CDR1 and CDR2 are MNHEY and SVGEGT.

The chain uses TRBV7-9 and TRBJ2-7, with D maybe TRBD1 (5 bases). The CDR3 length is 14 residues. In germline, CDR1 is SEHNR, CDR2 FQNEAQ (reference sequence). Trimming shortened V by 2 bases and J by 7 bases, and 15 bases separated the two germline ends. The DNA of the CDR3 is TGTGCCAGCAGCTTATCACAGGCTTGGAATGAGCAGTACTTC. Translation: CASSLSQAWNEQYF.

This clonotype was seen more than once but under ten times. A much larger clone lies a single base off, so this may be a read error. This chain connects TRBV11-2 to TRBJ2-1; 7 bases agree with TRBD1. Germline-derived CDR1 and CDR2 are SGHAT and FQNNGV. The CDR3 spans 15 residues. V dropped 3 bases and J dropped 8; count of bases not matched to a gene: 10. DNA of the CDR3: TGTGCCAGCAGCTTTGTCACAGGGGAAGGAGATGAGCAGTTCTTC. Encoded protein: CASSFVTGEGDEQFF.

This clonotype was recorded a few times. This sequence joins TRBV12-3 or TRBV12-4 and TRBJ2-3; 10 bases are shared with TRBD2. The CDR3 has 16 amino acids. Trimming cost V 1 base and J 8 bases; bases outside gene matches: 9. Here the CDR3 DNA reads TGTGCCAGCAGTTTAGACCAATCTAGCGGGAGCATTACGCAGTATTTT. As protein: CASSLDQSSGSITQYF.

The table lists this clonotype with a few counts. The chain recombines TRBV15 with TRBJ2-1; D uncertain. The CDR3 length is 16 residues. V was shortened by 3 bases and J by 0 bases, with 12 bases between the two germline ends. CDR1 is LNHNV, CDR2 YYDKDF, per germline (reference sequence). The CDR3 region has the DNA TGTGCCACCAGCAGCTTAGATACGAGCTCCTACAATGAGCAGTTCTTC. Protein sequence: CATSSLDTSSYNEQFF.

J is TRBJ1-1 and V is TRBV2; 8 bases agree with TRBD1. From germline, CDR1 is SNHLY and CDR2 FYNNEI. V lost 7 bases and J lost 0; bases outside the gene matches: 4. This CDR3 spans 14 amino acids. The CDR3 DNA follows: TGTGCCAGCACCCCGGGACAGGTGAACACTGAAGCTTTCTTT. The encoded protein is CASTPGQVNTEAFF.

This clonotype was found many times. This chain connects TRBV29-1 to TRBJ2-3, with 10 bases that match TRBD1. V lost 3 bases to trimming and J lost 5 bases; unmatched junction nucleotides: 2. CDR1 and CDR2 (germline): SQVTM, ANQGSEA. The CDR3 consists of 13 residues. The CDR3: CSVEGQGKDTQYF. The CDR3 bases are TGCAGCGTTGAGGGACAGGGGAAAGATACGCAGTATTTT.

The chain uses TRBV12-3 or TRBV12-4 and TRBJ1-4; 7 bases agree with TRBD1. The CDR3 sequence is 15 residues long. Trimming took 0 bases from V and 5 from J; bases not matched to a gene: 3. CDR3 nucleotides: TGTGCCAGCAGTTTAGCGGGAGGGGGCAATGAAAAACTGTTTTTT. Translating gives CASSLAGGGNEKLFF.

This clonotype was seen many times. This chain joins TRBV12-3 or TRBV12-4 and TRBJ2-7; the match to TRBD1 covers 8 bases. V shed 6 bases, J shed 4 bases, and the junction held 5 bases outside the gene matches. There are 13 residues in the CDR3. In nucleotides, the CDR3 is TGTGCCAGCAGATCGACAGGGGAGTACGAGCAGTACTTC. It specifies CASRSTGEYEQYF.

The J gene is TRBJ2-5, the V gene TRBV12-3 or TRBV12-4; D perhaps matches TRBD1 (6 bases). The CDR3 extends over 13 amino acids. Trimming left V 5 bases short and J 11 bases short, with 18 bases between. CDR3 protein: CASSLNRVREQYF. For the CDR3, the DNA is TGTGCCAGCAGTCTCAACAGGGTTAGGGAGCAGTACTTC.

This clonotype has a handful of counts. The V call is TRBV25-1, the J call TRBJ2-1, with D possibly matching TRBD1 (5 bases). CDR1 is MGHDK and CDR2 is SYGVNS in the germline V gene. The CDR3 runs 14 residues. Trimming cost V 2 bases and J 7 bases, with 12 bases left between them. The CDR3 here is CASSEDKGVNEQFF. CDR3 DNA: TGTGCCAGCAGTGAAGATAAAGGGGTAAATGAGCAGTTCTTC.

This clonotype was seen only once. The V and J genes are TRBV28 and TRBJ2-7, with TRBD1 matching over 7 bases. The length of the CDR3 is 16 residues. CDR1 and CDR2 from the germline V gene are MDHEN and SYDVKM. Germline trimming cut 6 bases from V and 2 bases from J; bases unmatched to any gene: 13. The CDR3 reads CASRTREGAVAYEQYF. DNA for the CDR3: TGTGCCAGCAGGACCCGTGAGGGGGCCGTTGCCTACGAGCAGTACTTC.

This CDR3 is CASSLNGIALGETQFF. In DNA, the CDR3 is TGTGCCAGCAGCTTAAATGGCATAGCGTTAGGGGAGACCCAGTTCTTC. The gene calls are TRBV7-2 and TRBJ2-1; D tentatively reads TRBD1 or TRBD2 (5 bases each). V was shortened by 2 bases and J by 13 bases, with 24 bases between the two germline ends. This CDR3 is built from 16 residues. The germline V gene encodes CDR1 SGHTA and CDR2 FQGNSA.

This clonotype was seen a few times. The CDR3 sequence: CSAPTTGPRTQFF. The CDR3 nucleotides read TGCAGTGCTCCGACCACCGGACCCCGAACGCAGTTCTTC. The gene calls are TRBV20-1 and TRBJ2-1, with D uncertain. Between the trimmed V and J ends, which lost 5 bases and 12 bases, there was a span of 20 bases. There are 13 residues in the CDR3. Germline-derived CDR1 and CDR2 are DFQATT and SNEGSKA (reference sequence).

A few counts support this clonotype. The chain links TRBV3-1 to TRBJ2-1, with D possibly matching TRBD2 (5 bases). Trimming stripped 6 bases from V and 3 bases from J, with 9 bases between. Germline V gives CDR1 LGHDT, CDR2 YNNKEL (reference sequence). This CDR3 spans 13 amino acids. The CDR3 nucleotides are TGTGCCAGCAGGGATACTAGCTACAATGAGCAGTTCTTC. This encodes CASRDTSYNEQFF.

This clonotype has only a few counts. The V gene is TRBV13, the J gene TRBJ2-3; 10 bases are a match to TRBD2. The J segment lost 7 bases and the V segment lost 5 bases, leaving 6 bases of the junction unmatched. The germline V gene has CDR1 PRHDT and CDR2 FYEKMQ (reference sequence). CDR3 length: 14 residues. This chain's CDR3 is CASSPSSGSNTQYF. The CDR3 DNA sequence: TGTGCCAGCAGCCCTTCTAGCGGGAGTAATACGCAGTATTTT.

This clonotype was counted between two and nine times. This chain joins TRBV19 and TRBJ2-7; 8 nucleotides align to TRBD1. CDR1 is LNHDA, CDR2 SQIVND, per germline (reference sequence). The CDR3 loop spans 17 amino acids. V lost 2 bases, J lost 3 bases, and 12 bases stayed unmatched. CDR3 nucleotides: TGTGCCAGTAGTATATCGGTTAGGGACAGGAAAGACTACGAGCAGTACTTC. Protein product: CASSISVRDRKDYEQYF.

The chain has TRBV4-3 and TRBJ2-7, with a tentative D call TRBD2 (6 bases). The DNA end lines up better with TRBJ2-5; the J call may be wrong. The CDR3 runs to 19 residues. Germline-derived CDR1 and CDR2 are LGHNA and YSLEER. The CDR3 DNA sequence: TGCGCCAGCAGCCAAGACTGGGTCCAGCGGTTGGGGGGTGAAGAGACCCAGTACTTC. Protein product: CASSQDWVQRLGGEETQYF.

CDR3 sequence: CASSLGKAPYNEQFF. As DNA, the CDR3 is TGTGCCAGCAGCTTGGGGAAAGCCCCCTACAATGAGCAGTTCTTC. The chain links TRBV7-9 to TRBJ2-1; no reliable D call. The length of the CDR3 is 15 residues. V gave up 3 bases and J gave up 2 bases, with 11 bases separating them. Germline V CDR1 and CDR2: SEHNR, FQNEAQ (reference sequence).

This clonotype appeared many times. This sequence may be a read error, since a much larger clone differs from it by one base. The chain is built from TRBV4-3 and TRBJ2-7; 12 nucleotides agree with TRBD2. From germline, CDR1 is LGHNA and CDR2 YSLEER. The J segment lost 3 bases and the V segment lost 0 bases, leaving 3 bases of the junction unmatched. This CDR3 is built from 16 residues. The CDR3 loop is CASSQDAGLAGYEQYF. The CDR3 DNA sequence: TGCGCCAGCAGCCAAGATGCGGGACTAGCGGGCTACGAGCAGTACTTC.

The chain recombines TRBV9 with TRBJ2-1; 13 positions agree with TRBD2. Germline V gives CDR1 SGDLS, CDR2 YYNGEE. CDR3 length equals 14 residues. V shed 2 bases and J 8 bases; nucleotides not matched to a gene: 1. Written as DNA, the CDR3 is TGTGCCAGCAGCGTTGGGACTAGCGGGGATGAGCAGTTCTTC. It encodes CASSVGTSGDEQFF.

The chain uses TRBV6-1 and TRBJ2-7; D gene ambiguous. The germline gives CDR1 MNHNS, CDR2 SASEGT. The CDR3 spans 14 residues. V was shortened by 2 bases and J by 7 bases, with 15 bases between the two germline ends. CDR3 bases: TGTGCCAGCAGTGAAAGTCGGTACCGAGGTGAGCAGTACTTC. It codes for CASSESRYRGEQYF.

This clonotype showed up just a few times. V gene TRBV9 combines with J gene TRBJ2-7, with D possibly being TRBD1 (5 bases). V was pared by 3 bases and J by 1 base, with 11 bases between. Germline CDR1 SGDLS, CDR2 YYNGEE. This CDR3 contains 14 residues. As DNA, the CDR3 is TGTGCCAGCAGCGGCAGGGAATGGTCCTACGAGCAGTACTTC. This gives the protein CASSGREWSYEQYF.

This chain connects TRBV11-1 to TRBJ2-1; TRBD2 matches 15 bases. The CDR3 is made up of 18 amino acids. Trimming removed 6 bases from V and 6 bases from J; junction bases left unmatched: 12. The germline V gene encodes CDR1 SGHAT and CDR2 FQDESV (reference sequence). CDR3: CASRKDQGLAGGSNEQFF. In DNA form, the CDR3 reads TGTGCCAGCAGAAAAGACCAGGGACTAGCGGGAGGAAGCAATGAGCAGTTCTTC.

The CDR3 spells CAISESREGYTF. The CDR3 DNA follows: TGTGCCATCAGTGAATCCAGGGAAGGCTACACCTTC. The chain couples TRBV10-3 to TRBJ1-2; the D gene is possibly TRBD1 (5 bases). Deletions cut 3 bases from V and 8 bases from J, with 10 bases between. Germline V CDR1 and CDR2: ENHRY, SYGVKD. The CDR3 extends over 12 amino acids.

For the CDR3, the DNA is TGTGCCAGCAGCGTAGCTGGCGGGGGGACCTACAATGAGCAGTACTTC. Its translation is CASSVAGGGTYNEQYF. The rearrangement uses TRBV9 and TRBJ2-1, with 8 bases aligning to TRBD2. The DNA end favors TRBJ2-7, so the J call may be wrong. Per germline, CDR1 SGDLS and CDR2 YYNGEE. The CDR3 consists of 16 residues.

This clonotype has at least ten counts. The chain carries TRBV7-2 and TRBJ2-1, with D unclear. The CDR3 contains 15 residues. CDR1 is SGHTA, CDR2 FQGNSA, per germline. Trimming removed 1 base from V and 2 bases from J, with 9 bases in between. Here the CDR3 reads CASSLVGVTYNEQFF. The CDR3, as DNA: TGTGCCAGCAGCTTAGTTGGGGTAACCTACAATGAGCAGTTCTTC. The full variable domain, with the rest looked up from reference TRBV7-2 and TRBJ2-1, is GAGVSQSPSNKVTEKGKDVELRCDPISGHTALYWYRQSLGQGLEFLIYFQGNSAPDKSGLPSDRFSAERTGGSVSTLTIQRTQQEDSAVYLCASSLVGVTYNEQFFGPGTRLTVL.

This clonotype has a handful of counts. The V call is TRBV29-1, the J call TRBJ2-1; D ambiguous. Germline V gene data show CDR1 as SQVTM and CDR2 as ANQGSEA. V lost 3 bases, J lost 1 base, and 19 bases lay in between. The CDR3 has 17 residues. The CDR3 DNA reads TGCAGCGTTGAGCCAGGCCCCCCGACTTATTCCTACAATGAGCAGTTCTTC. Its protein product is CSVEPGPPTYSYNEQFF.

The chain combines TRBV10-2 with TRBJ2-1, with 12 positions matching TRBD2. Trimming at V came to 7 bases and at J to 5 bases, leaving 6 bases not matched to a gene. The V gene's germline CDR1 is WSHSY and CDR2 SAAADI. This CDR3 has 15 amino acids. CDR3 in DNA: TGCGCCAGCACCCACAGGACTAGCGGGAACAATGAGCAGTTCTTC. Its translation is CASTHRTSGNNEQFF.